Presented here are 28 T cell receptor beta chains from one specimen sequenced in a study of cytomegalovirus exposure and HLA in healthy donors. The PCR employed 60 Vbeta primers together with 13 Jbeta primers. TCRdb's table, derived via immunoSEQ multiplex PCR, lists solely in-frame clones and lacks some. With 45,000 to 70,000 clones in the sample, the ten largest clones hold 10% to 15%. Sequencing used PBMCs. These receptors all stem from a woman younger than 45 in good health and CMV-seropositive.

The CDR3 nucleotides are TGTGCCACGAAGGACAGGGAGGACGAGCAGTACTTC. Translation: CATKDREDEQYF. This chain uses TRBV15 with TRBJ2-7; TRBD1 matches 8 bases. Unmatched junction bases numbered 6, after V lost 9 bases and J lost 5 bases. The CDR3 runs to 12 residues. CDR1 and CDR2 from the germline V gene are LNHNV and YYDKDF (reference sequence).

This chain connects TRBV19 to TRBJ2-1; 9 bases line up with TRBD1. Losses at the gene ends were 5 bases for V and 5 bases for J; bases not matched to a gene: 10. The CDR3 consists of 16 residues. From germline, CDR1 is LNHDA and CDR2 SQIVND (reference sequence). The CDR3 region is CASSLRTGAWDNEQFF. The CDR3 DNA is TGTGCCAGTAGTCTCAGGACAGGGGCCTGGGACAATGAGCAGTTCTTC.

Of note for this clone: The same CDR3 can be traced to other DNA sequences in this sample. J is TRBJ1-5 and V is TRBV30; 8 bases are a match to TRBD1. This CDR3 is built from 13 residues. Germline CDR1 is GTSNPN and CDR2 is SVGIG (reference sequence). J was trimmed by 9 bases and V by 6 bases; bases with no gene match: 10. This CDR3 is CACGGRGLVPQHF. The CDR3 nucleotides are TGTGCCTGTGGAGGCAGGGGGCTTGTGCCCCAGCATTTT.

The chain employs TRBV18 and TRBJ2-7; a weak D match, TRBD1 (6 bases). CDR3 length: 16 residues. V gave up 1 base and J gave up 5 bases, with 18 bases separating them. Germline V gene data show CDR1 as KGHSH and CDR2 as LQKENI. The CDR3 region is CASSPRPGGLGDEQYF. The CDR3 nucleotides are TGTGCCAGCTCACCACGGCCTGGGGGCCTCGGGGACGAGCAGTACTTC.

The CDR3 region is CASSYERATKNIQYF. CDR3 in DNA: TGTGCCAGCAGCTACGAGCGGGCTACCAAAAACATTCAGTACTTC. The chain joins TRBV7-8 to TRBJ2-4; weak D call: TRBD2 (6 bases). Looked up from germline, CDR1 is SGHVS and CDR2 is FQNEAQ. There are 15 residues in the CDR3. Trimming left V 4 bases short and J 2 bases short, with 12 bases between.

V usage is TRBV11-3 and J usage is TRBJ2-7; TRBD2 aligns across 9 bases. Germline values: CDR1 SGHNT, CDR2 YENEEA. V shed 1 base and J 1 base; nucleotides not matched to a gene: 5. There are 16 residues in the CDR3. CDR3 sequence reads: CASSLAFLAGSYEQYF. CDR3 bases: TGTGCCAGCAGCTTAGCATTTCTAGCGGGATCCTACGAGCAGTACTTC.

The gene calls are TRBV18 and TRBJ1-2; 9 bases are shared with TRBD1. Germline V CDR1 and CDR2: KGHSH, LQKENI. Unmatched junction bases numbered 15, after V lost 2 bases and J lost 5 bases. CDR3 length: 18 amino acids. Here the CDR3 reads CASSPIGTGSSRRYGYTF. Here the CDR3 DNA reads TGTGCCAGCTCACCAATCGGGACAGGGTCCAGTCGAAGGTATGGCTACACCTTC.

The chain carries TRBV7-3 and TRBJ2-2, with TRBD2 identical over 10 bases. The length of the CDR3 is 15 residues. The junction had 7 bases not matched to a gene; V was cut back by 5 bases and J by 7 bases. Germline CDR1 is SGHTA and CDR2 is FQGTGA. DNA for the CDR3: TGTGCCAGCAGCCTCAGCGGGAGGGCCGTCGGGGAGCTGTTTTTT. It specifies CASSLSGRAVGELFF.

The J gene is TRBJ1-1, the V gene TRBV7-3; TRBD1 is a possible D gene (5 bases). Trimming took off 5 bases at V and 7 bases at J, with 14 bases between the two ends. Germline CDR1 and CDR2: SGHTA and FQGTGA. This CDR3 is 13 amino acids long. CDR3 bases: TGTGCCAGCAGCGCGGGACCAGTCGGTGAAGCTTTCTTT. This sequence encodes CASSAGPVGEAFF. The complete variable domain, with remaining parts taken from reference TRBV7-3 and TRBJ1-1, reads GAGVSQTPSNKVTEKGKYVELRCDPISGHTALYWYRQSLGQGPEFLIYFQGTGAADDSGLPNDRFFAVRPEGSVSTLKIQRTERGDSAVYLCASSAGPVGEAFFGQGTRLTVV.

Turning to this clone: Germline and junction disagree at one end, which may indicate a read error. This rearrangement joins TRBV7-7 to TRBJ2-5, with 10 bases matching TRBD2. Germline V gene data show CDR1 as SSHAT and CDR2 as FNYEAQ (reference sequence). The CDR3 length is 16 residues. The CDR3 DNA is TGTGCTAGCAGCTTAGGGGTAGCGGGAGGAGAAGAGACCCAGTACTTC. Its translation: CASSLGVAGGEETQYF.

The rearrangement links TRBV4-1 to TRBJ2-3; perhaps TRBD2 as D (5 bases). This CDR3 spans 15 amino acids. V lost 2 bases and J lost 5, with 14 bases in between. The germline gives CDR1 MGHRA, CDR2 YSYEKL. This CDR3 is CASSQSPVAKDTQYF. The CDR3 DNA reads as TGCGCCAGCAGCCAATCTCCCGTAGCGAAAGATACGCAGTATTTT.

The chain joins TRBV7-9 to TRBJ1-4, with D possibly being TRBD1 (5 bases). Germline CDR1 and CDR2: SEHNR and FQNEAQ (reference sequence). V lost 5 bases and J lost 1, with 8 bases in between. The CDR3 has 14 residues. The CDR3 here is CASSPGGTNEKLFF. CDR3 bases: TGTGCCAGCAGCCCGGGGGGAACTAATGAAAAACTGTTTTTT.

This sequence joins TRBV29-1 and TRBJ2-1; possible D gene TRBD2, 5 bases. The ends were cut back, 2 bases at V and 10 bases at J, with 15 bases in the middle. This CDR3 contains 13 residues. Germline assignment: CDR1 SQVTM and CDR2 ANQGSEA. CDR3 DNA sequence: TGCAGCGTTGAAATTCGGGGTCGAGGGGAGCAGTTCTTC. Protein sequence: CSVEIRGRGEQFF.

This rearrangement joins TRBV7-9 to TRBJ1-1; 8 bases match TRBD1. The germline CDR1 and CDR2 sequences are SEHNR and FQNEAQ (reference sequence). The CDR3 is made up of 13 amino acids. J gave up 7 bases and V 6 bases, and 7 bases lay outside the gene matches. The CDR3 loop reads CASRARTGLEAFF. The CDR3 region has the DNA TGTGCCAGCAGAGCCCGGACAGGGCTTGAAGCTTTCTTT.

CDR3 region: CSSWRGRRCYGYTF. As DNA, the CDR3 is TGCAGCTCCTGGCGGGGCAGGCGTTGCTATGGCTACACCTTC. The chain uses TRBV29-1 and TRBJ1-2; a weak D match, TRBD1 (5 bases). V lost 8 bases and J lost 4, with 20 bases in between. This CDR3 is 14 amino acids long. The germline V gene has CDR1 SQVTM and CDR2 ANQGSEA.

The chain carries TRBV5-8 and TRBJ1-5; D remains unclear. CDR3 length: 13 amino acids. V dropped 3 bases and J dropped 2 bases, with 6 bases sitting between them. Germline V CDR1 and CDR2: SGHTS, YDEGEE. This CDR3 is CASSYTGNQPQHF. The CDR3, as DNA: TGTGCCAGCAGCTATACGGGCAATCAGCCCCAGCATTTT.

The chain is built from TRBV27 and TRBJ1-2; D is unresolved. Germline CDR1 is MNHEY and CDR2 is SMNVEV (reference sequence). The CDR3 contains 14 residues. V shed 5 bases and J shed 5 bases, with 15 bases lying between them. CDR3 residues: CASSTNQVGYGYTF. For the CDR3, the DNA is TGTGCCAGCAGTACCAACCAGGTTGGGTATGGCTACACCTTC.

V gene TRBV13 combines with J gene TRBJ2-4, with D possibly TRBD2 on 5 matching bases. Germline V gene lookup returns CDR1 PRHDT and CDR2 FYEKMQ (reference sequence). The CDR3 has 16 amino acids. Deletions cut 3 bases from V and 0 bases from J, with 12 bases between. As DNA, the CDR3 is TGTGCCAGCAGCTTTGAGGGTTATCTAGCCAAAAACATTCAGTACTTC. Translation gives CASSFEGYLAKNIQYF.

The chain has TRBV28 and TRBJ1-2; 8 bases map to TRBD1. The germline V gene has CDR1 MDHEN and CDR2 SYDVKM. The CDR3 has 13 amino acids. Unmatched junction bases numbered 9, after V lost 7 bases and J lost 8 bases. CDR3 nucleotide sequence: TGTGCCAGCACCTTACCGACAGGGGTCGGCTACACCTTC. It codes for CASTLPTGVGYTF.

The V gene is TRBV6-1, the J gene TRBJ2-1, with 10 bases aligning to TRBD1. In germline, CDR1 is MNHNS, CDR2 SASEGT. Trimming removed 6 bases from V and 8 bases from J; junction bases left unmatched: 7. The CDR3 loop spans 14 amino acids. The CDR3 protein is CASRSGTGVDEQFF. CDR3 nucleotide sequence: TGTGCCAGCAGATCCGGGACAGGGGTCGATGAGCAGTTCTTC.

As DNA, the CDR3 is TGTGCCAGCAGCTTAGCGCGCGACGAGCAGTACTTC. Translated: CASSLARDEQYF. The V call is TRBV7-6, the J call TRBJ2-7; D is unresolved. The germline V gene encodes CDR1 SGHVS and CDR2 FNYEAQ. The germline V and J ends were trimmed by 0 bases and 5 bases, with 5 bases remaining between them. This CDR3 region has 12 residues.

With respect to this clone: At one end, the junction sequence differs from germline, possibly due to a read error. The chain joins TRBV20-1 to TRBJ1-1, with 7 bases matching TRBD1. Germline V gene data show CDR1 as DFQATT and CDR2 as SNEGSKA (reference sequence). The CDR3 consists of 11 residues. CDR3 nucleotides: TGCAGTGCTGAAGGGGGCACTGAAGATTTCTTT. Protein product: CSAEGGTEDFF.

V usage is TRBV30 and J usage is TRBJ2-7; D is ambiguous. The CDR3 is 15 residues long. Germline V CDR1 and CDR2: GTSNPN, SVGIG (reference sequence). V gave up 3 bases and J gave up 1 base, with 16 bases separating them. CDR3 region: CAWSHKLVVSYEQYF. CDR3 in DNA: TGTGCCTGGAGCCACAAGCTAGTAGTTTCCTACGAGCAGTACTTC.

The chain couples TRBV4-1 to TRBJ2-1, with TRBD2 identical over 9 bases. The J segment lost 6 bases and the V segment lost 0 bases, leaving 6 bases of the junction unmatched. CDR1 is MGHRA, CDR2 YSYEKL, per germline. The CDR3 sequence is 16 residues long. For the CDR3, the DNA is TGCGCCAGCAGCCAAGAATTGGCTAGCGGGACCAATGAGCAGTTCTTC. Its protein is CASSQELASGTNEQFF.

The CDR3 region has the DNA TGTGCCAGCAGTGAAGGGAGGGGCCAAGTTTATGAGACCCAGTACTTC. It specifies CASSEGRGQVYETQYF. This chain joins TRBV6-1 and TRBJ2-5; D may be TRBD2 (6 bases). Trimming cost V 1 base and J 5 bases, with 17 bases left between them. This CDR3 contains 16 residues. Germline V gene sequence: CDR1 MNHNS, CDR2 SASEGT.

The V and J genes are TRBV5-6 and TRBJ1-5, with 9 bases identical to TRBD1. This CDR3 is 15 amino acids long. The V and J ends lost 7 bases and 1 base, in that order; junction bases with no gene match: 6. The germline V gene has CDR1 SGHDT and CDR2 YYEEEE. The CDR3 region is CASSQGASSNQPQHF. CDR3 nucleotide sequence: TGTGCCAGCTCACAGGGGGCAAGCAGCAATCAGCCCCAGCATTTT.

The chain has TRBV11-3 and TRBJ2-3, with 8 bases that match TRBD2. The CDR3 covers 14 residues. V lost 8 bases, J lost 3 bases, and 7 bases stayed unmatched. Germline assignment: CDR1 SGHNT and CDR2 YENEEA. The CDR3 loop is CASGEGGRTDTQYF. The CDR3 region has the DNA TGTGCCAGCGGGGAGGGCGGGAGGACAGATACGCAGTATTTT.

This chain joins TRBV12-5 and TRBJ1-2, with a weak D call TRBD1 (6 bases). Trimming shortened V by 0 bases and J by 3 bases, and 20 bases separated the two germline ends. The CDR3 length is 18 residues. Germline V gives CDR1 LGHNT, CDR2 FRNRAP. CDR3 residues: CASGLVLRRGAPDYGYTF. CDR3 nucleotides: TGTGCTAGTGGTTTGGTACTGAGGCGGGGGGCCCCGGACTATGGCTACACCTTC.